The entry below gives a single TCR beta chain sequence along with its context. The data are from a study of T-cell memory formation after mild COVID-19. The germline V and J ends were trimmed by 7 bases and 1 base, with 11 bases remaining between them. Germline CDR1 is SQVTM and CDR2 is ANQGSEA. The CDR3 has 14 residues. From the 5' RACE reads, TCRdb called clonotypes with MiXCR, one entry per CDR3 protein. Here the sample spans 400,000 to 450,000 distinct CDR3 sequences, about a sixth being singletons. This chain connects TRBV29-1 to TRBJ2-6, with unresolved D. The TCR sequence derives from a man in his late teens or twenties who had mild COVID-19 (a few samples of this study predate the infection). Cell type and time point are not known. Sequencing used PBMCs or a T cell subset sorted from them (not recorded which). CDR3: CSATSESGANVLTF. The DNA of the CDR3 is TGCAGCGCTACCTCAGAGTCTGGGGCCAACGTCCTGACTTTC.